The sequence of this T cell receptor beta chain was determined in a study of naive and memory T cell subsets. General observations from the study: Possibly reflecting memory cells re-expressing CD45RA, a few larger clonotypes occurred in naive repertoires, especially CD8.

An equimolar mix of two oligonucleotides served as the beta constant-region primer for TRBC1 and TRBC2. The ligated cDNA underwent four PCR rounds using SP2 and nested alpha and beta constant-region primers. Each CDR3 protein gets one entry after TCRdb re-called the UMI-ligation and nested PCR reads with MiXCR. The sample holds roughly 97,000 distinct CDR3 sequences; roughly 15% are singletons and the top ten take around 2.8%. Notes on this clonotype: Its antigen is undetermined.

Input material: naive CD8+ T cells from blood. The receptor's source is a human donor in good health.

CDR3 protein: CASSQAWVSGYQETQYF. The CDR3 DNA is TGTGCCAGCAGCCAAGCGTGGGTTAGCGGCTACCAAGAGACCCAGTACTTC. The chain is built from TRBV4-2 and TRBJ2-5; D possibly corresponds to TRBD2 (6 bases). The germline gives CDR1 LGHNA, CDR2 YNFKEQ. Trimming removed 1 base at V and 0 bases at J, with 15 bases between. This CDR3 has 17 residues.